These 14 T cell receptor beta chains share one sample of origin, sequenced in a study of T-cell reconstitution after alpha-beta-depleted transplantation in children. A library of TCRbeta sequences, prepared with unique molecular identifiers, was generated. Each CDR3 protein is one row after TCRdb ran MiXCR on the PCR reads. The table includes hundreds of thousands of distinct CDR3 sequences, roughly 14% detected once. The sequencing here drew on PBMCs, taken before TCRalphabeta/CD19-depleted stem cell transplant. The origin of the receptors is a girl between 2 and 10 years old with congenital amegakaryocytic thrombocytopenia, due to receive a stem cell transplant.

This clonotype was recorded a few times. V gene TRBV6-1 combines with J gene TRBJ2-5; TRBD2 might be the D (5 bases). The CDR3 spans 14 residues. The V gene lost 5 bases and the J gene lost 7 bases, with 17 bases spanning the gap. CDR1 MNHNS and CDR2 SASEGT come from the germline V gene. The CDR3 nucleotides read TGTGCCAGCAGTCCCGGGGAGTTTTCAGTGACCCAGTACTTC. Translated, it gives CASSPGEFSVTQYF.

This chain uses TRBV6-2 or TRBV6-3 with TRBJ2-7; D is unresolved. The CDR3 consists of 16 residues. Trimming left V 2 bases short and J 1 base short, with 15 bases between. Per germline, CDR1 MNHEY and CDR2 SVGEGT. CDR3 protein: CASSYRIQALSYEQYF. The CDR3 region has the DNA TGTGCCAGCAGTTACCGAATTCAAGCTCTTTCCTACGAGCAGTACTTC.

The chain carries TRBV4-1 and TRBJ2-1; 9 bases fit TRBD2. The CDR3 is made up of 17 amino acids. Germline V gene sequence: CDR1 MGHRA, CDR2 YSYEKL. V gave up 2 bases and J gave up 6 bases; unmatched junction bases: 11. CDR3 sequence (DNA): TGCGCCAGCAGCCAAATCGGTCGGCGGGAGGGCCGCAATGAGCAGTTCTTC. It encodes CASSQIGRREGRNEQFF.

The V call is TRBV20-1, the J call TRBJ1-1, with a possible D match to TRBD1 (5 bases). Germline V gives CDR1 DFQATT, CDR2 SNEGSKA (reference sequence). The CDR3 totals 13 residues. Trimming cost V 3 bases and J 1 base, with 9 bases left between them. In nucleotides, the CDR3 is TGCAGTGCTAGCGACAGATCGAACACTGAAGCTTTCTTT. Translated, it gives CSASDRSNTEAFF.

This clonotype appeared many times. This chain links TRBV12-3 or TRBV12-4 with TRBJ1-1; D is uncertain. Trimming stripped 7 bases from V and 1 base from J, with 10 bases between. The CDR3 is 13 residues long. The CDR3 sequence is CASTSLGNTEAFF. CDR3 nucleotide sequence: TGTGCCAGCACCTCCTTGGGGAACACTGAAGCTTTCTTT.

This clonotype was detected many times. The chain joins TRBV4-1 to TRBJ2-7; D is ambiguous. Per the germline V gene, CDR1 is MGHRA and CDR2 is YSYEKL. Trimming removed 1 base at V and 3 bases at J, with 19 bases between. This CDR3 has 17 amino acids. The CDR3 sequence is CASSQGLLGFSFYEQYF. The DNA for the CDR3 is TGCGCCAGCAGCCAAGGGCTTCTAGGGTTCTCCTTCTACGAGCAGTACTTC.

This rearrangement joins TRBV20-1 to TRBJ2-7; tentatively, D is TRBD1 (5 bases). Germline CDR1 reads DFQATT; CDR2 reads SNEGSKA (reference sequence). The V end was cut by 1 base, the J end by 3 bases, with 19 bases between. This CDR3 is built from 16 residues. This CDR3 is CSARAPLTAVRYEQYF. Written as DNA, the CDR3 is TGCAGTGCTAGAGCACCCTTGACAGCCGTACGCTACGAGCAGTACTTC.

The table lists this clonotype with many counts. The chain joins TRBV29-1 to TRBJ2-1, with D perhaps TRBD2 (5 bases). This CDR3 is built from 16 residues. V lost 4 bases and J lost 4, with 20 bases in between. Germline lookup yields CDR1 SQVTM and CDR2 ANQGSEA. CDR3: CSVGFSAGPPYNEQFF. CDR3 coding DNA: TGCAGCGTTGGTTTTTCGGCGGGCCCCCCTTACAATGAGCAGTTCTTC.

The V and J genes are TRBV13 and TRBJ2-5, with 9 bases fitting TRBD2. The ends lost 5 bases at V and 4 bases at J; junction bases unmatched: 5. Germline loops: CDR1 PRHDT, CDR2 FYEKMQ (reference sequence). The CDR3 length is 14 residues. CDR3 residues: CASSPEREVETQYF. CDR3 nucleotides: TGTGCCAGCAGCCCAGAGCGGGAGGTAGAGACCCAGTACTTC. Filled out from reference TRBV13 and TRBJ2-5, the complete variable domain reads AAGVIQSPRHLIKEKRETATLKCYPIPRHDTVYWYQQGPGQDPQFLISFYEKMQSDKGSIPDRFSAQQFSDYHSELNMSSLELGDSALYFCASSPEREVETQYFGPGTRLLVL.

Only a few counts were recorded for this clonotype. The CDR3 here is CASSDSLESYNEQFF. The CDR3 DNA follows: TGTGCCAGCAGCGACTCTCTAGAGTCCTACAATGAGCAGTTCTTC. The chain links TRBV7-6 to TRBJ2-1, with D uncertain. Germline V gene data show CDR1 as SGHVS and CDR2 as FNYEAQ. V lost 5 bases, J lost 1 base, and 12 bases lay in between. This CDR3 has 15 amino acids.

In regard to this clonotype: The DNA is omitted, as the CDR3 cannot be located on it reliably, and the CDR3 follows TCRdb's listing. CDR3 residues: CSYLCGLAGVWSYIEQFF. The rearrangement joins TRBV20-1 to TRBJ2-1; the D segment call TRBD2 is taken from the table without a DNA check. The CDR3 extends over 18 residues, inclusive of both ends. Germline lookup yields CDR1 DFQATT and CDR2 SNEGSKA (reference sequence).

In its sample, this clonotype was seen a few times. This chain uses TRBV5-6 with TRBJ1-1, with D unresolved. Germline V gene data show CDR1 as SGHDT and CDR2 as YYEEEE. The ends were cut back, 0 bases at V and 4 bases at J, with 7 bases in the middle. The CDR3 has 13 residues. The CDR3 region is CASSLGPVTEAFF. The DNA for the CDR3 is TGTGCCAGCAGCTTGGGACCGGTCACTGAAGCTTTCTTT.

Only one count was recorded for this clonotype. This chain connects TRBV11-2 to TRBJ2-3, with 8 bases that match TRBD2. The V and J ends lost 0 bases and 2 bases, in that order; junction bases with no gene match: 10. The CDR3 length is 18 residues. CDR1 SGHAT and CDR2 FQNNGV come from the germline V gene. For the CDR3, the DNA is TGTGCCAGCAGCTTAGATATGGTAGTAGCGGGAACCACAGATACGCAGTATTTT. This codes for CASSLDMVVAGTTDTQYF.

This clonotype was observed a handful of times. The gene calls are TRBV18 and TRBJ2-5; 9 bases are shared with TRBD1. V shed 6 bases and J 8 bases; nucleotides not matched to a gene: 10. Germline lookup yields CDR1 KGHSH and CDR2 LQKENI. CDR3 length: 14 residues. In nucleotides, the CDR3 is TGTGCCAGCTCTCCCGGACAGGGGCCTGTAACCCAGTACTTC. Translated: CASSPGQGPVTQYF.